One sample yielded the 22 T cell receptor beta chains listed below, sequenced in a study of blood T cell repertoires in COVID-19. Sequenced by immunoSEQ multiplex PCR; TCRdb stores in-frame clones only, minus some. The sample yields hundreds of thousands of clones, around 83% seen once. Sequencing input: PBMCs or T cells enriched from blood (not recorded which). These receptors all stem from a woman in her forties who had recovered from COVID-19.

In this sample, this clone turned up a few times. V gene TRBV5-6 combines with J gene TRBJ1-1; D not certain. The CDR3 length is 17 residues. Germline V CDR1 and CDR2: SGHDT, YYEEEE. V lost 0 bases and J lost 5, with 20 bases in between. The CDR3 loop reads CASSLVGGRRLMTEAFF. CDR3 nucleotides: TGTGCCAGCAGCTTGGTAGGCGGGAGACGATTGATGACTGAAGCTTTCTTT.

The V gene is TRBV24-1, the J gene TRBJ1-2; TRBD1 aligns across 10 bases. The V gene end was trimmed by 11 bases and the J gene end by 1 base; junction bases not matched to a gene: 18. The CDR3 sequence is 18 residues long. Germline CDR1 KGHDR, CDR2 SFDVKD. CDR3 sequence reads: CAIPIRTGGIIYNYGYTF. The CDR3 nucleotides are TGTGCCATCCCCATTCGGACAGGGGGAATTATATATAACTATGGCTACACCTTC.

V usage is TRBV5-1 and J usage is TRBJ2-7, with 11 bases identical to TRBD2. The V and J ends lost 4 bases and 3 bases, in that order; junction bases with no gene match: 3. Germline CDR1 and CDR2: SGHRS and YFSETQ. The CDR3 has 14 amino acids. CDR3 protein: CASSPTSGNYEQYF. CDR3 coding DNA: TGCGCCAGCAGCCCGACTAGCGGGAACTACGAGCAGTACTTC.

This chain links TRBV19 with TRBJ1-4, with D uncertain. Trimming left V 3 bases short and J 8 bases short, with 19 bases between. CDR3 length equals 16 residues. Germline-derived CDR1 and CDR2 are LNHDA and SQIVND (reference sequence). The CDR3 here is CASSIVPGSVGEKLFF. For the CDR3, the DNA is TGTGCCAGTAGTATCGTCCCTGGGTCGGTCGGGGAAAAACTGTTTTTT. The full variable domain, in which reference TRBV19 and TRBJ1-4 provide the parts outside the CDR3, is DGGITQSPKYLFRKEGQNVTLSCEQNLNHDAMYWYRQDPGQGLRLIYYSQIVNDFQKGDIAEGYSVSREKKESFPLTVTSAQKNPTAFYLCASSIVPGSVGEKLFFGSGTQLSVL.

This chain links TRBV2 with TRBJ2-7; possible D gene TRBD1, 6 bases. The germline CDR1 and CDR2 sequences are SNHLY and FYNNEI. V dropped 8 bases and J dropped 3 bases, with 14 bases sitting between them. There are 13 residues in the CDR3. The CDR3 is CASQGQGFYEQYF. The CDR3 DNA sequence: TGTGCCAGCCAGGGGCAGGGGTTCTACGAGCAGTACTTC.

The J gene is TRBJ1-2, the V gene TRBV30; D unresolved. V shed 3 bases and J shed 8 bases, with 7 bases lying between them. Germline-derived CDR1 and CDR2 are GTSNPN and SVGIG (reference sequence). This CDR3 is 10 amino acids long. The CDR3 loop is CAWRAYGYTF. For the CDR3, the DNA is TGTGCCTGGAGAGCGTACGGCTACACCTTC.

The genes are TRBV11-3 and TRBJ2-7; D uncertain. CDR1 is SGHNT, CDR2 YENEEA, per germline. Trimming took off 1 base at V and 2 bases at J, with 6 bases between the two ends. CDR3 size: 13 residues. The CDR3 reads CASSLAGTYEQYV. In DNA, the CDR3 is TGTGCCAGCAGCTTAGCCGGTACCTACGAGCAGTACGTC.

This clone is deemed medium-sized. The chain combines TRBV4-2 with TRBJ1-4; D remains unclear. Trimming removed 0 bases from V and 8 bases from J, with 13 bases in between. The length of the CDR3 is 15 residues. Germline V gives CDR1 LGHNA, CDR2 YNFKEQ. The CDR3 DNA is TGTGCCAGCAGCCAAGAACGAGAAATATCGGAAAAACTGTTTTTT. Translation: CASSQEREISEKLFF.

This chain links TRBV12-3 or TRBV12-4 with TRBJ1-2, with TRBD1 as a possible D gene (6 bases). CDR3 length: 12 residues. Trimming took off 8 bases at V and 2 bases at J, with 9 bases between the two ends. The CDR3 sequence is CASGTGNYGYTF. As DNA, the CDR3 is TGTGCCAGCGGAACAGGGAACTATGGCTACACCTTC.

This rearrangement joins TRBV14 to TRBJ2-3; D uncertain. V was cut by 4 bases and J by 4 bases, with 9 bases left in between. CDR3 length: 13 amino acids. Germline V gene lookup returns CDR1 SGHDN and CDR2 FVKESK. The CDR3 protein is CASSLALSDTQYF. CDR3 DNA sequence: TGTGCCAGCAGCCTGGCCCTTTCAGATACGCAGTATTTT.

The chain couples TRBV19 to TRBJ2-5; maybe TRBD1 (6 bases). CDR3 length: 14 amino acids. The germline CDR1 and CDR2 sequences are LNHDA and SQIVND (reference sequence). Trimming left V 3 bases short and J 5 bases short, with 13 bases between. The CDR3 region is CASSMRGGLETQYF. In nucleotides, the CDR3 is TGTGCCAGTAGTATGAGAGGGGGATTGGAGACCCAGTACTTC.

V and J are TRBV5-4 and TRBJ2-1; TRBD2 is a possible D gene (6 bases). The CDR3 has 15 residues. V was pared by 3 bases and J by 2 bases, with 12 bases between. The germline CDR1 and CDR2 sequences are SGHNT and YYREEE (reference sequence). CDR3 in amino acids: CASSWGGVPYNEQFF. The CDR3 DNA follows: TGTGCCAGCAGCTGGGGCGGGGTGCCCTACAATGAGCAGTTCTTC.

The CDR3 nucleotides read TGTGCCAGCAGTGAACGACTCACCGGGGAGCTGTTTTTT. Encoded protein: CASSERLTGELFF. The chain links TRBV2 to TRBJ2-2, with D hard to call. V was trimmed by 2 bases and J by 4 bases, leaving 5 bases between them. The CDR3 is made up of 13 amino acids. Germline V lookup: CDR1 SNHLY, CDR2 FYNNEI.

The rearrangement uses TRBV18 and TRBJ1-5, with a weak D call TRBD1 (6 bases). Deletions cut 0 bases from V and 2 bases from J, with 14 bases between. Germline V gene lookup returns CDR1 KGHSH and CDR2 LQKENI. This CDR3 has 17 residues. The CDR3 nucleotides are TGTGCCAGCTCACCACCCCCAGGGGTTGGGGGCAATCAGCCCCAGCATTTT. It codes for CASSPPPGVGGNQPQHF.

The CDR3 sequence is CASSTSVTHSGNTIYF. For the CDR3, the DNA is TGTGCCAGCAGTACCTCGGTAACCCACTCTGGAAACACCATATATTTT. The chain employs TRBV28 and TRBJ1-3; D gene ambiguous. Trimming left V 5 bases short and J 0 bases short, with 14 bases between. CDR1 and CDR2 from the germline V gene are MDHEN and SYDVKM. CDR3 length equals 16 residues.

The chain carries TRBV5-1 and TRBJ2-2, with TRBD1 as a possible D gene (6 bases). V lost 5 bases and J lost 6, with 14 bases in between. CDR1 is SGHRS, CDR2 YFSETQ, per germline. The CDR3 consists of 14 residues. CDR3 in DNA: TGCGCCAGCAGTCCGGACAGCGTTCCCGGGGAGCTGTTTTTT. This codes for CASSPDSVPGELFF.

The genes are TRBV4-3 and TRBJ2-1, with TRBD2 matching 8 bases. The junction had 12 bases not matched to a gene; V was cut back by 0 bases and J by 8 bases. Germline CDR1 and CDR2: LGHNA and YSLEER. This CDR3 has 17 residues. CDR3 nucleotides: TGCGCCAGCAGCCAAGAAGGAGCGGTAGCGGGAAGGTATGAGCAGTTCTTC. This codes for CASSQEGAVAGRYEQFF.

This clone has only one observation. The V call is TRBV4-1, the J call TRBJ1-6; D remains ambiguous. CDR1 MGHRA and CDR2 YSYEKL come from the germline V gene. This CDR3 has 16 residues. V dropped 5 bases and J dropped 7 bases, with 18 bases sitting between them. CDR3 residues: CASSSQFLVSNSPLHF. Here the CDR3 DNA reads TGCGCCAGCAGCTCCCAGTTTTTGGTTAGCAATTCACCCCTCCACTTT.

This sequence joins TRBV19 and TRBJ1-2; D may be TRBD1 (5 bases). Germline-derived CDR1 and CDR2 are LNHDA and SQIVND (reference sequence). Trimming left V 2 bases short and J 8 bases short, with 12 bases between. The CDR3 has 13 amino acids. Written as DNA, the CDR3 is TGTGCCAGTAGTATACAAGGGGAGGACGGCTACACCTTC. It is translated as CASSIQGEDGYTF.

This clone has a single count. The CDR3 loop is CASSPSTGLTGELFF. CDR3 in DNA: TGTGCCAGCAGCCCATCGACAGGACTCACCGGGGAGCTGTTTTTT. This chain joins TRBV11-3 and TRBJ2-2; tentatively, D is TRBD1 (6 bases). Trimming left V 5 bases short and J 4 bases short, with 14 bases between. The CDR3 is made up of 15 amino acids. Germline V gene data show CDR1 as SGHNT and CDR2 as YENEEA.

This chain joins TRBV2 and TRBJ2-7, with D possibly being TRBD1 (6 bases). This CDR3 region has 13 residues. The V gene's germline CDR1 is SNHLY and CDR2 FYNNEI. V dropped 6 bases and J dropped 3 bases, with 12 bases sitting between them. The CDR3 DNA is TGTGCCAGCAGCCTCAGGGACAACTACGAGCAGTACGTC. It is translated as CASSLRDNYEQYV.

This clone was detected only once. The chain has TRBV5-5 and TRBJ2-1; TRBD2 agrees at 10 bases. CDR3 size: 15 residues. Germline CDR1 SGHKS, CDR2 YYEKEE (reference sequence). The V gene end was trimmed by 5 bases and the J gene end by 8 bases; junction bases not matched to a gene: 10. The chain's CDR3 is CASSGGLAGVDEQFF. For the CDR3, the DNA is TGTGCCAGCAGTGGCGGGCTAGCGGGAGTGGATGAGCAGTTCTTC.